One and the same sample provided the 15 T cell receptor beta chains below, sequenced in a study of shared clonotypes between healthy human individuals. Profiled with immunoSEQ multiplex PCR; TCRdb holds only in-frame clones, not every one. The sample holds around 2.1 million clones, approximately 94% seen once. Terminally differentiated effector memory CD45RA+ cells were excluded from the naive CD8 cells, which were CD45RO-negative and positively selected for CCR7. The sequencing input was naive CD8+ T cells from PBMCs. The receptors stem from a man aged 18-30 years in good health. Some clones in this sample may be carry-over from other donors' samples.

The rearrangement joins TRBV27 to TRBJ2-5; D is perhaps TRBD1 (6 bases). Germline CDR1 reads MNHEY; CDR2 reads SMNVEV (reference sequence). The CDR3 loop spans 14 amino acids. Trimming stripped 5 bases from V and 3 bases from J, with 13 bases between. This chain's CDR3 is CASSLLGTKETQYF. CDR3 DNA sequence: TGTGCCAGCAGTCTACTAGGGACAAAAGAGACCCAGTACTTC.

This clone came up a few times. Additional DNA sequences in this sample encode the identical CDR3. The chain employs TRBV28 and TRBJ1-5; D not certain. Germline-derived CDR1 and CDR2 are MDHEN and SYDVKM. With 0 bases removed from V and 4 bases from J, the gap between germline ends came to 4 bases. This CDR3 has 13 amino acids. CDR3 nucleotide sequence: TGTGCCAGCAGTTTATGGGGGAATCAGCCCCAGCATTTT. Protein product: CASSLWGNQPQHF.

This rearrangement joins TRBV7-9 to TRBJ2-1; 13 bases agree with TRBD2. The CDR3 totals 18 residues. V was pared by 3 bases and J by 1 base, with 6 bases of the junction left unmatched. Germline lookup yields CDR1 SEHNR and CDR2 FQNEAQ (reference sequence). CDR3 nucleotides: TGTGCCAGCAGCTTCGGACTAGCGGGAGACCCTTCCTACAATGAGCAGTTCTTC. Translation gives CASSFGLAGDPSYNEQFF.

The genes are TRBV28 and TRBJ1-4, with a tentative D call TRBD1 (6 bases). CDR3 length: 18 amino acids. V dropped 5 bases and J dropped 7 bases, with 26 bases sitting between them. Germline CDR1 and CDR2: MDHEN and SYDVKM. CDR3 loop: CASSLSTGYGGVGEKLFF. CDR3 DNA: TGTGCCAGCAGTCTATCCACAGGGTATGGCGGGGTCGGTGAAAAACTGTTTTTT.

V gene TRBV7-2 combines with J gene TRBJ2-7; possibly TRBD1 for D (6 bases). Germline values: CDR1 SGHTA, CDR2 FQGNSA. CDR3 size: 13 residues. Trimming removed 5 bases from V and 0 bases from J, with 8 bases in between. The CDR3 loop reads CASSADSSYEQYF. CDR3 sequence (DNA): TGTGCCAGCAGCGCGGACAGCTCCTACGAGCAGTACTTC.

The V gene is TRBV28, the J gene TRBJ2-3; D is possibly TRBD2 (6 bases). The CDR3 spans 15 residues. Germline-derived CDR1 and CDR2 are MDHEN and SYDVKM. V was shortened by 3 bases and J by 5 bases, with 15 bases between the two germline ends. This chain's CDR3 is CASSLGEVLRDTQYF. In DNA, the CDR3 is TGTGCCAGCAGTTTGGGGGAGGTCTTGAGAGATACGCAGTATTTT.

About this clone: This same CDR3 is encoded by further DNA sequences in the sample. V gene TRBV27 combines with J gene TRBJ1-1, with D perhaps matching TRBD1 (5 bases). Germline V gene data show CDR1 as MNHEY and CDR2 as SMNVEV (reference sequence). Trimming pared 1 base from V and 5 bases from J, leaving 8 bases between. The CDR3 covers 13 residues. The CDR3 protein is CASSLWQGTEAFF. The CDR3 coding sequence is TGTGCCAGCAGTTTATGGCAGGGTACTGAAGCTTTCTTT.

CDR3 coding DNA: TGTGCCAGCAGCTTAACGGGAAATGAGCAGTTCTTC. This codes for CASSLTGNEQFF. This rearrangement joins TRBV13 to TRBJ2-1; a possible D gene is TRBD2 (5 bases). This CDR3 region has 12 residues. The V gene's germline CDR1 is PRHDT and CDR2 FYEKMQ (reference sequence). The V end lost 2 bases, the J end lost 7 bases, and 6 bases lay between the germline ends.

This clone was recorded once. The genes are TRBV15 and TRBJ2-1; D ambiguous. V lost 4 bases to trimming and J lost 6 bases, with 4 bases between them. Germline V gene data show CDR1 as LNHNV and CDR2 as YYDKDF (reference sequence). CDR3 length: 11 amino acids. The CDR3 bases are TGTGCCACCAGCAATGGCAATGAGCAGTTCTTC. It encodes CATSNGNEQFF. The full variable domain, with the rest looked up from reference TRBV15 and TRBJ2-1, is DAMVIQNPRYQVTQFGKPVTLSCSQTLNHNVMYWYQQKSSQAPKLLFHYYDKDFNNEADTPDNFQSRRPNTSFCFLDIRSPGLGDTAMYLCATSNGNEQFFGPGTRLTVL.

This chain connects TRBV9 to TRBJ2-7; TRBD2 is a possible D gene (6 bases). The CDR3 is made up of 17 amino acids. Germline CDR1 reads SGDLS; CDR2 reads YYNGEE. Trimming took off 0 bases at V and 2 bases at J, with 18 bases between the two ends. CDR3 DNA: TGTGCCAGCAGCGTAGGACTCGCGAGCGGGTTAGCCTACGAGCAGTACTTC. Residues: CASSVGLASGLAYEQYF.

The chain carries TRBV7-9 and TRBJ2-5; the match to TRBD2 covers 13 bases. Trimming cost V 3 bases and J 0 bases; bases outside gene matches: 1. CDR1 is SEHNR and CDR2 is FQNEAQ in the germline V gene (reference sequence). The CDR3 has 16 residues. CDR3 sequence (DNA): TGTGCCAGCAGCTTCGGGACTAGCGGGAACCAAGAGACCCAGTACTTC. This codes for CASSFGTSGNQETQYF.

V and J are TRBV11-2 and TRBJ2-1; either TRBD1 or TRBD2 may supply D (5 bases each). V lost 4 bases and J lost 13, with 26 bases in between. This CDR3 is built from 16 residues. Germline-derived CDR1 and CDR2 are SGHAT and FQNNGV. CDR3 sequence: CASSSPGAIRDRSQFF. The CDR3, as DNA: TGTGCCAGCAGCTCCCCTGGGGCCATCCGGGACCGGTCCCAGTTCTTC.

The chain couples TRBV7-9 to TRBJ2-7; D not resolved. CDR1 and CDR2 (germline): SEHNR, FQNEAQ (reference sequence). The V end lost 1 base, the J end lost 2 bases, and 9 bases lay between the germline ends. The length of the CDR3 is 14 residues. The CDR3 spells CASSLVGWAYEQYF. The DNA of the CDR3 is TGTGCCAGCAGCTTAGTGGGTTGGGCCTACGAGCAGTACTTC.

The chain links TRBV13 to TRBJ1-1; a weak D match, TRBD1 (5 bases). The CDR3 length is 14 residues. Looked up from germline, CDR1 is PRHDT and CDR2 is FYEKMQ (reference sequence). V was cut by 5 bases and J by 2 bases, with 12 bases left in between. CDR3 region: CASSPRGSNTEAFF. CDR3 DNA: TGTGCCAGCAGCCCCCGGGGCAGCAACACTGAAGCTTTCTTT.

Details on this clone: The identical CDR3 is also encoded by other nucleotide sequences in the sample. CDR3 nucleotides: TGTGCCAGCAGTTTGAGAAGGGATAGCAATCAGCCCCAGCATTTT. This encodes CASSLRRDSNQPQHF. This chain uses TRBV28 with TRBJ1-5; D remains ambiguous. The germline CDR1 and CDR2 sequences are MDHEN and SYDVKM. The length of the CDR3 is 15 residues. The V end lost 3 bases, the J end lost 0 bases, and 9 bases lay between the germline ends.